This TCR beta chain was found in a study of post-analysis software for immune sequencing data. The germline V gene encodes CDR1 SGHKS and CDR2 YYEKEE (reference sequence). J lost 3 bases, V lost 4 bases, and 8 bases had no gene match. This CDR3 contains 15 residues. Unique molecular identifiers had been added to the TCR beta cDNA libraries. TCRdb analysed the PCR reads with MiXCR anew, one entry per CDR3 protein. The sample lists roughly 540,000 distinct CDR3 sequences; 30% to 40% were seen once. Overall study results and limits: In patients, TRBV5-6, TRBV5-1 and TRBV20-1 belonged to five TRBV segments found more frequently than in controls.

Remarks on this clonotype: Its antigen is not identified.

The sample was blood. The sequence came from a girl aged 2 to 17 with multiple sclerosis. The V gene is TRBV5-5, the J gene TRBJ1-2; 8 bases map to TRBD1. The CDR3 DNA reads as TGTGCCAGCAGCGTATCAGGGGGCGCGGACTATGGCTACACCTTC. Protein: CASSVSGGADYGYTF.